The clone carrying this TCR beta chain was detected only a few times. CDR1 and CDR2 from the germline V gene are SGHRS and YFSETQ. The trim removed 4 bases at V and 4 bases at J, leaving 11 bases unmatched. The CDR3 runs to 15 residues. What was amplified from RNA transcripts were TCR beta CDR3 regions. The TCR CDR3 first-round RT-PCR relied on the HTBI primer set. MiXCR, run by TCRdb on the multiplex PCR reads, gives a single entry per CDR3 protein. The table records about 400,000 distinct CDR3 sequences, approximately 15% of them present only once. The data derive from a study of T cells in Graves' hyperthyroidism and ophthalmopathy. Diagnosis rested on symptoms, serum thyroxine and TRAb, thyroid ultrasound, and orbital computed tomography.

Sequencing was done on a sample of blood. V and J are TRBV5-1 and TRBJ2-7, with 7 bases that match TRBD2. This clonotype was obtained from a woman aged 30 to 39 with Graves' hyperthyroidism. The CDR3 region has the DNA TGCGCCAGCAGCCCGGGGAGCGGGACTCCTTACGAGCAGTACTTC. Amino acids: CASSPGSGTPYEQYF.